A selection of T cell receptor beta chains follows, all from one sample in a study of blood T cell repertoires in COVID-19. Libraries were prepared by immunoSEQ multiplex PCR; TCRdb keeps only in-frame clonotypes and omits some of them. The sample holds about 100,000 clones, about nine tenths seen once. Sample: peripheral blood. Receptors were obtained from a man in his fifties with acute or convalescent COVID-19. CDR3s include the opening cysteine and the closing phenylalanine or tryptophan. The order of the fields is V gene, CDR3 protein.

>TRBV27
CASSLSGTSFTDTQYF
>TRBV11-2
CASSPGHRETQYF
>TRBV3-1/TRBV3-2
CASSLGTRLGYGYTF
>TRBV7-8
CASSLHDSHYGYTF
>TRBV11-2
CASSSRTGGNEQFF
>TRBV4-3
CASSQTTGNTWGQPQHF
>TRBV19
CASSPGQALFSYNEQFF
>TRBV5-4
CASSLDLAGASYEQYF
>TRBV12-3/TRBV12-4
CASSPEEEETQYF
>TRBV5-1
CASSLASGDQPQHF
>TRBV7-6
CASSLGGGAWSPLHF
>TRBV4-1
CASSQVDLVSYNEQFF
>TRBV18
CASSPDRDQPQHF
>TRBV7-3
CASSFGQGNSPLHF
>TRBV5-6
CASSLVLVGNTEAFF
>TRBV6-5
CASSPGQGRQYF
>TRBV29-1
CSVSSGTENTEAFF
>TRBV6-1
CASSVLRVLAGATFTDTQYF
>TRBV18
CASSTGSNQPQHF
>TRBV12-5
CASALSGNTIYF
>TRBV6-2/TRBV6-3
CASSIRGGYEQYF
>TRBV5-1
CASSLGPGGETQYF
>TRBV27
CERLPMARRWEQFF
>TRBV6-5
CASSPPGQGEKLFF
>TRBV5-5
CASSLRQGPGNTIYF
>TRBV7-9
CASSSLNESPLHF
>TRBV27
CASSFPQGLAHTDTQYF
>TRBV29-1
CSVRQVAGGELFF
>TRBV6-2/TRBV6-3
CASSSAGGEAFF
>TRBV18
CASSQQGVKNSPLHF
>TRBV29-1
CSVDQGAGGEEKLFF
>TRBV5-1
CASSLETLSNTEAFF
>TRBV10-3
CAINGKGLAGTDTQYF
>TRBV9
CASSDGGPDTQYF
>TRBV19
CASSSLGSRAGGTEAFF
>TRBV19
CASRLQGRGTEAFF
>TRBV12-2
CASRFLGLAGTFTGELFF
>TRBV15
CATRDWGTDTQYF
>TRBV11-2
CASSYTTSGGGSYNEQFF
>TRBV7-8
CASSLGQSYGYTF
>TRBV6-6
CASSYEYRWSNYGYTF
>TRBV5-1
CASSPGLSNTGELFF
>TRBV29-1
CSVTNRALNTEAFF
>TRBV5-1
CASSRDRGDTEAFF
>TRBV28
CASGGGIYGPQHF
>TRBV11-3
CASSPRLAGAQGDQYF
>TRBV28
CASSVPGGGSGNTIYF
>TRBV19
CASSIEGGYEQYF
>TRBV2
CASRGWVANEKLFF
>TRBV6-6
CASSSTPGFGNTIYF
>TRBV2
CASSEGRGNSPLHF